Reported below is one T cell receptor (beta chain). The antigen is undetermined. V was trimmed by 6 bases and J by 10 bases, leaving 12 bases between them. The CDR3 length is 11 residues. Germline CDR1 and CDR2: DFQATT and SNEGSKA (reference sequence). Profiled with immunoSEQ multiplex PCR; TCRdb holds only in-frame clones, not every one. The table shows 90,000 to 95,000 clones, with approximately 91% occurring only once. The data originate from a study of T cell responses to AZD1222 COVID-19 vaccine. Regarding the study as a whole: Targeting of unmutated variant regions was reportedly seen in nearly half of spike-specific TCRs. Possibly, clonal diversity was underestimated; donors were largely white British and included more females.

The rearrangement joins TRBV20-1 to TRBJ2-2, with TRBD2 as a possible D gene (6 bases). The sequencing here drew on peripheral blood, taken on day 0 of AZD1222 vaccination. The TCR sequence derives from an adult in good health. In nucleotides, the CDR3 is TGCAGTGCACCGGGGGAGGAGGAGCTGTTTTTT. This codes for CSAPGEEELFF.